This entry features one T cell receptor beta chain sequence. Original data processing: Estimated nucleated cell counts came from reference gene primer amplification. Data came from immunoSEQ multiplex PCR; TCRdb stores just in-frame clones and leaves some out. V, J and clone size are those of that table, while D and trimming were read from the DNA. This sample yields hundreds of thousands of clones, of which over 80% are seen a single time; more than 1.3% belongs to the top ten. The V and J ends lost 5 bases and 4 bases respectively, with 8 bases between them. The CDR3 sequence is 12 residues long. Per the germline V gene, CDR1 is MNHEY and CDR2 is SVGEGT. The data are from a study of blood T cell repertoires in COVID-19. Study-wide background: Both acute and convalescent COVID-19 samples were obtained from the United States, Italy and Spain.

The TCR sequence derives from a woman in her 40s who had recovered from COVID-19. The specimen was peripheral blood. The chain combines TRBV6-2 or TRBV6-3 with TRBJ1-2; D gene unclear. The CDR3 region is CASSDAGYGYTF. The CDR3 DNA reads TGTGCCAGCAGTGATGCAGGCTATGGCTACACCTTC.